This is a list of T cell receptor beta chains from one sample in a study of blood T cell repertoires in COVID-19. The repertoire was sequenced with immunoSEQ multiplex PCR; TCRdb's copy has only in-frame clones and lacks some. This table holds 250,000 to 350,000 clones, around 90% found once. The sequenced material came from peripheral blood. The receptor source for this set is a man aged 18 to 29 with active or convalescent COVID-19. Both conserved end residues are part of each CDR3. D genes are given only for firm matches. Not every row has a clone size; where given, it reads once, few, many or a size class.

d_call j_call v_call clone_size cdr3_aa cdr3_nt
. TRBJ1-1 TRBV6-5 . CASSINLGAGAFF TGTGCCAGCAGTATCAACTTGGGGGCAGGAGCTTTCTTT
TRBD2 TRBJ2-7 TRBV4-2 . CASSQGAGGPQDYEQYF TGTGCCAGCAGCCAAGGAGCGGGGGGACCGCAGGACTACGAGCAGTACTTC
TRBD2 TRBJ2-1 TRBV9 . CASSVAGGQDEQFF TGTGCCAGCAGTGTAGCGGGGGGGCAAGATGAGCAGTTCTTC
TRBD1 TRBJ1-1 TRBV7-9 . CASSSRDRGNTEAFF TGTGCCAGCAGCTCCCGGGACAGGGGTAACACTGAAGCTTTCTTT
TRBD2 TRBJ2-5 TRBV28 . CASSFILAGLKETQYF TGTGCCAGCAGTTTTATTCTAGCGGGACTAAAAGAGACCCAGTACTTC
TRBD1 TRBJ1-2 TRBV12-3/TRBV12-4 . CASSLGQGNGYTF TGTGCCAGCAGTCTCGGACAGGGAAATGGCTACACCTTC
TRBD1 TRBJ2-1 TRBV5-6 . CASSLDRAYNEQFF TGTGCCAGCAGCTTAGACAGGGCCTACAATGAGCAGTTCTTC
. TRBJ1-5 TRBV13 . CASSLRGSILGNQPQHF TGTGCCAGCAGCCTCCGGGGGTCTATATTGGGCAATCAGCCCCAGCATTTT
TRBD1 TRBJ2-2 TRBV10-1 . CASTNQGATGELFF TGCGCCAGCACAAATCAGGGGGCCACCGGGGAGCTGTTTTTT
. TRBJ1-5 TRBV5-8 . CASNVEGNQPQHF TGTGCCAGCAACGTCGAGGGCAATCAGCCCCAGCATTTT
. TRBJ2-5 TRBV28 few CASSLSRRTGSKETQYF TGTGCCAGCAGTTTATCCCGAAGAACAGGTTCGAAAGAGACCCAGTACTTC
. TRBJ2-3 TRBV25-1 . CASSQHGGNTQYF TGTGCCAGCAGTCAACATGGGGGGAATACGCAGTATTTT
TRBD1 TRBJ2-1 TRBV3-1/TRBV3-2 . CASSQADRVVNEQFF TGTGCCAGCAGCCAAGCGGACAGGGTGGTGAATGAGCAGTTCTTC
. TRBJ1-2 TRBV5-4 . CASSLDPGFSYGYTF TGTGCCAGCAGCTTGGATCCGGGGTTTAGCTATGGCTACACCTTC
. TRBJ2-4 TRBV11-2 . CASSLWAGIAKNIQYF TGTGCCAGCAGCTTATGGGCGGGGATAGCCAAAAACATTCAGTACTTC
. TRBJ2-7 TRBV28 few CASRSLLGEQYF TGTGCCAGCAGGTCTCTACTCGGTGAGCAGTACTTC
. TRBJ1-1 TRBV6-5 . CASSYSGVNTEAFF TGTGCCAGCAGTTACTCGGGAGTGAACACTGAAGCTTTCTTT
TRBD2 TRBJ2-1 TRBV29-1 . CSVGLARYNEQFF TGCAGCGTAGGACTAGCGCGTTACAATGAGCAGTTCTTC
TRBD1 TRBJ1-2 TRBV3-1/TRBV3-2 . CASSRQGMANYGYTF TGTGCCAGCAGCCGACAGGGTATGGCTAACTATGGCTACACCTTC
. TRBJ2-6 TRBV7-9 . CASSFQGGFLSGANVLTF TGTGCCAGCAGCTTCCAGGGGGGCTTCCTCTCTGGGGCCAACGTCCTGACTTTC
. TRBJ2-1 TRBV18 . CASSPQTYNEQFF TGTGCCAGCTCACCCCAAACCTACAATGAGCAGTTCTTC
. TRBJ2-2 TRBV7-6 once CASSPRLDSGELFF TGTGCCAGCAGCCCCCGACTAGATTCCGGGGAGCTGTTTTTT
. TRBJ2-7 TRBV3-1/TRBV3-2 . CASSPHGSYEQYF TGTGCCAGCAGCCCCCATGGTAGCTACGAGCAGTACTTC
. TRBJ2-7 TRBV14 . CASSQDPGAREQYF TGTGCCAGCAGCCAAGACCCAGGGGCACGGGAGCAGTACTTC
TRBD2 TRBJ2-7 TRBV10-2 . CASLPTSGTYEQYF TGCGCCAGCTTACCGACTAGCGGAACCTACGAGCAGTACTTC
TRBD2 TRBJ2-5 TRBV25-1 . CASGLAGGETQYF TGTGCCAGCGGACTAGCGGGAGGGGAGACCCAGTACTTC
. TRBJ1-5 TRBV2 . CASNAGFNQPQHF TGTGCCAGCAACGCCGGGTTCAATCAGCCCCAGCATTTT
TRBD2 TRBJ2-1 TRBV12-5 . CASGLDLIAGSSYNEQFF TGTGCTAGTGGTTTGGACCTAATAGCGGGTAGCTCCTACAATGAGCAGTTCTTC
TRBD2 TRBJ2-7 TRBV7-2 . CASTSSGGAYEQYF TGTGCCAGCACCTCTAGCGGGGGCGCGTACGAGCAGTACTTC
TRBD2 TRBJ2-7 TRBV6-2/TRBV6-3 . CASSSGLSAGGRLGEQYF TGTGCCAGCAGTTCAGGCCTTTCGGCGGGGGGCCGCCTTGGCGAGCAGTACTTC
TRBD1 TRBJ1-2 TRBV29-1 . CSDKTGGGFGYTF TGCAGCGACAAGACAGGGGGCGGGTTTGGCTACACCTTC
. TRBJ2-3 TRBV6-6 . CASSPSEDTQYF TGTGCCAGCAGCCCCAGCGAAGATACGCAGTATTTT
TRBD2 TRBJ2-7 TRBV13 . CASSLESGRGEQYF TGTGCCAGCAGCTTAGAGAGCGGGAGAGGCGAGCAGTACTTC
TRBD1 TRBJ2-7 TRBV10-3 . CAIGQGQGIVYEQYF TGTGCCATCGGACAGGGACAGGGGATCGTCTACGAGCAGTACTTC
TRBD1 TRBJ1-2 TRBV19 . CASSRLGQGNYGYTF TGTGCCAGTAGCAGATTAGGACAGGGAAACTATGGCTACACCTTC
. TRBJ1-6 TRBV11-3 . CASLKPRERVGSYNSPLHF TGTGCCAGCCTCAAGCCACGGGAGAGAGTTGGATCCTATAATTCACCCCTCCACTTT
. TRBJ2-3 TRBV4-3 . CASSQDAGTGTQYF TGCGCCAGCAGCCAAGATGCGGGGACGGGTACGCAGTATTTT
. TRBJ1-5 TRBV5-5 . CASSSETPYSNQPQHF TGTGCCAGCAGCTCCGAGACACCTTATAGCAATCAGCCCCAGCATTTT
. TRBJ2-5 TRBV14 . CASSRRQSYQETQYF TGTGCCAGCAGCAGGCGGCAGAGCTACCAAGAGACCCAGTACTTC
. TRBJ1-6 TRBV23-1 once CASSVEGLNNSPLHF TGCGCCAGCAGTGTGGAGGGGCTAAATAATTCACCCCTCCACTTT
TRBD1 TRBJ1-4 TRBV18 . CASSPPGRGVEKLFF TGTGCCAGCTCACCACCCGGCAGGGGGGTTGAAAAACTGTTTTTT
. TRBJ2-5 TRBV28 . CASRVVWRETQYF TGTGCCAGCAGGGTGGTTTGGAGGGAGACCCAGTACTTC
TRBD1 TRBJ2-7 TRBV2 . CASRGQGTSYEQYF TGTGCCAGCAGGGGACAGGGAACGTCCTACGAGCAGTACTTC
. TRBJ1-1 TRBV7-9 . CASSLAGRGTEAFF TGTGCCAGCAGCTTAGCCGGTCGGGGAACTGAAGCTTTCTTT
TRBD2 TRBJ2-3 TRBV3-1/TRBV3-2 . CASTPGLAGGLPSTDTQYF TGTGCCAGCACCCCGGGACTAGCGGGAGGGTTGCCTAGCACAGATACGCAGTATTTT
. TRBJ1-6 TRBV4-3 . CASSLGGEYNSPLHF TGCGCCAGCAGCCTAGGGGGAGAGTATAATTCACCCCTCCACTTT
. TRBJ2-3 TRBV7-2 . CASSLISGSGTDTQYF TGTGCCAGCAGCTTAATATCAGGGTCTGGCACAGATACGCAGTATTTT
. TRBJ1-2 TRBV5-1 . CASSLAVRGNYGYTF TGCGCCAGCAGCTTGGCGGTCAGGGGAAACTATGGCTACACCTTC
. TRBJ2-7 TRBV5-1 . CASSLAVGGLGNYEQYF TGCGCCAGCAGCTTGGCGGTGGGGGGGCTAGGCAACTACGAGCAGTACTTC
TRBD2 TRBJ2-7 TRBV18 . CASSPAGEEQYF TGTGCCAGCTCACCCGCGGGGGAAGAGCAGTACTTC
. TRBJ1-1 TRBV10-3 . CAISQGWVTEAFF TGTGCCATCAGTCAGGGTTGGGTCACTGAAGCTTTCTTT
. TRBJ2-7 TRBV19 . CASSISRGGYEQYF TGTGCCAGTAGTATTTCCAGGGGAGGGTACGAGCAGTACTTC
. TRBJ1-5 TRBV29-1 . CSVTLRGEALYQPQHF TGCAGCGTTACCTTACGGGGGGAGGCCCTGTATCAGCCCCAGCATTTT
TRBD2 TRBJ2-7 TRBV7-9 few CASSFSPGLAYEQYF TGTGCCAGCAGCTTCTCCCCGGGACTAGCCTACGAGCAGTACTTC
. TRBJ2-2 TRBV7-8 . CASSLGAGGELFF TGTGCCAGCAGCTTAGGAGCGGGCGGGGAGCTGTTTTTT
TRBD1 TRBJ1-2 TRBV19 . CASSIDSAGQGSLEGYTF TGTGCCAGTAGTATAGATTCAGCGGGACAGGGCTCTCTAGAGGGCTACACCTTC
. TRBJ2-3 TRBV7-8 . CASSFTGTLTDTQYF TGTGCCAGCAGCTTTACCGGGACTCTCACAGATACGCAGTATTTT